The 29 T cell receptor beta chains below all came from one sample that was sequenced in a study of PD-1 blockade in mismatch repair-deficient tumors (dated by TCRdb to the late 2010s). The library was built by means of the immunoSEQ multiplex PCR assay. Entries here come from immuneACCESS through TCRdb and include only in-frame sequences with V and J called. Some clones fail to appear in such tables; in the studies checked, an unresolved V gene covers under half of the shortfall, and the cause of the remainder is unknown. The sample yields about 34,000 clones; less than 90% were counted once. The ten largest account for 3% to 4% of the sample. The sample consisted of PBMCs, taken around 6 weeks after starting pembrolizumab. These receptors all come from an adult with mismatch repair-deficient cancer.

The chain carries TRBV28 and TRBJ1-1; 8 bases match TRBD1. From germline, CDR1 is MDHEN and CDR2 SYDVKM. V dropped 0 bases and J dropped 5; count of bases not matched to a gene: 2. CDR3 length equals 14 residues. The chain's CDR3 is CASSLWTGETEAFF. CDR3 nucleotide sequence: TGTGCCAGCAGTTTATGGACAGGGGAAACTGAAGCTTTCTTT.

This sequence joins TRBV4-2 and TRBJ2-3; 9 bases line up with TRBD2. V gave up 5 bases and J gave up 3 bases; unmatched junction bases: 9. This CDR3 contains 16 residues. From germline, CDR1 is LGHNA and CDR2 YNFKEQ. The CDR3 region has the DNA TGTGCCAGCAGCAAAACCGGGACTAGCAAAACAGATACGCAGTATTTT. It codes for CASSKTGTSKTDTQYF.

The chain couples TRBV28 to TRBJ2-4; unclear D gene. Trimming took off 6 bases at V and 0 bases at J, with 6 bases between the two ends. Germline V lookup: CDR1 MDHEN, CDR2 SYDVKM. This CDR3 is 13 amino acids long. In DNA form, the CDR3 reads TGTGCCAGCAGAGAGATAGCCAAAAACATTCAGTACTTC. Amino acid sequence: CASREIAKNIQYF. The complete variable domain, with remaining parts taken from reference TRBV28 and TRBJ2-4, reads DVKVTQSSRYLVKRTGEKVFLECVQDMDHENMFWYRQDPGLGLRLIYFSYDVKMKEKGDIPEGYSVSREKKERFSLILESASTNQTSMYLCASREIAKNIQYFGAGTRLSVL.

The gene calls are TRBV29-1 and TRBJ2-1, with TRBD2 matching over 9 bases. CDR3 size: 18 residues. V trimming: 6 bases; J trimming: 0 bases; junction bases outside the gene matches: 15. Germline CDR1 and CDR2: SQVTM and ANQGSEA. The CDR3 bases are TGCAGCGTCCCAAAATTAGGACTAGCGAGGAGCTCCTACAATGAGCAGTTCTTC. It is translated as CSVPKLGLARSSYNEQFF.

The table lists this clone with a count of one. The chain employs TRBV5-4 and TRBJ1-2, with a possible D match to TRBD1 (6 bases). V was cut by 2 bases and J by 2 bases, with 10 bases left in between. In germline, CDR1 is SGHNT, CDR2 YYREEE (reference sequence). The CDR3 sequence is 14 residues long. The CDR3 DNA reads as TGTGCCAGCAGCTTTCGGACAGCAAACTATGGCTACACCTTC. This codes for CASSFRTANYGYTF. Based on the CDR3 plus reference TRBV5-4 and TRBJ1-2, the full variable domain is ETGVTQSPTHLIKTRGQQVTLRCSSQSGHNTVSWYQQALGQGPQFIFQYYREEENGRGNFPPRFSGLQFPNYSSELNVNALELDDSALYLCASSFRTANYGYTFGSGTRLTVV.

V gene TRBV2 combines with J gene TRBJ2-3, with 15 positions matching TRBD2. Per germline, CDR1 SNHLY and CDR2 FYNNEI. This CDR3 has 20 residues. Trimming at V came to 4 bases and at J to 3 bases, leaving 14 bases not matched to a gene. CDR3 sequence reads: CASSGASGTSGRWGTDTQYF. CDR3 bases: TGTGCCAGCAGTGGTGCTTCCGGGACTAGCGGGAGGTGGGGGACAGATACGCAGTATTTT.

This chain's CDR3 is CASSWGGDQPQHF. The DNA for the CDR3 is TGTGCCAGCAGTTGGGGGGGGGATCAGCCCCAGCATTTT. The chain employs TRBV6-5 and TRBJ1-5, with D possibly matching TRBD1 (5 bases). Germline V gives CDR1 MNHEY, CDR2 SVGAGI. The CDR3 length is 13 residues. Trimming removed 4 bases at V and 5 bases at J, with 9 bases between.

V gene TRBV18 combines with J gene TRBJ1-3; D gene unclear. The CDR3 has 17 residues. Trimming pared 4 bases from V and 0 bases from J, leaving 16 bases between. Looked up from germline, CDR1 is KGHSH and CDR2 is LQKENI. Here the CDR3 DNA reads TGTGCCAGCTCACAAGGACTAATGCTATACTCTGGAAACACCATATATTTT. It is translated as CASSQGLMLYSGNTIYF.

This clone has a handful of counts. This sequence joins TRBV29-1 and TRBJ2-7, with D maybe TRBD1 (5 bases). Germline-derived CDR1 and CDR2 are SQVTM and ANQGSEA. CDR3 length: 14 residues. Trimming removed 6 bases at V and 5 bases at J, with 20 bases between. The CDR3 loop is CSVVPWQGSNEQYF. CDR3 DNA: TGCAGCGTGGTCCCGTGGCAGGGTAGTAACGAGCAGTACTTC.

The J gene is TRBJ2-7, the V gene TRBV11-3; possible D gene TRBD1, 5 bases. V was pared by 4 bases and J by 5 bases, with 18 bases between. Germline CDR1 is SGHNT and CDR2 is YENEEA. The CDR3 extends over 15 amino acids. The CDR3 loop reads CASSSKGRQTNEQYF. The DNA for the CDR3 is TGTGCCAGCAGCTCCAAGGGGCGACAAACGAACGAGCAGTACTTC.

V gene TRBV6-5 combines with J gene TRBJ2-7; perhaps TRBD2 as D (7 bases). There are 14 residues in the CDR3. CDR1 is MNHEY and CDR2 is SVGAGI in the germline V gene. V dropped 1 base and J dropped 4 bases, with 11 bases sitting between them. The CDR3 DNA follows: TGTGCCAGCAGTTACTTCGGGGGGCGTTACGAGCAGTACTTC. Protein sequence: CASSYFGGRYEQYF.

The V gene is TRBV5-1, the J gene TRBJ1-4; TRBD1 agrees at 9 bases. V shed 3 bases, J shed 10 bases, and the junction held 10 bases outside the gene matches. Germline V gene sequence: CDR1 SGHRS, CDR2 YFSETQ. This CDR3 contains 15 residues. The CDR3 loop is CASSSNRQGEGKLFF. The CDR3 DNA sequence: TGCGCCAGCAGCTCCAACCGACAGGGGGAAGGAAAACTGTTTTTT.

The rearrangement joins TRBV25-1 to TRBJ2-5; 14 positions match TRBD2. The ends lost 7 bases at V and 6 bases at J; junction bases unmatched: 10. Germline V gene data show CDR1 as MGHDK and CDR2 as SYGVNS. This CDR3 is built from 16 residues. The CDR3 nucleotides read TGTGCCAGCACCGACCGGACTAGCGGGAGGCAGCAGACCCAGTACTTC. Its protein is CASTDRTSGRQQTQYF.

The V call is TRBV2, the J call TRBJ1-5; tentative D call: TRBD1 (5 bases). Between the trimmed V and J ends, which lost 7 bases and 5 bases, there was a span of 12 bases. The CDR3 covers 13 residues. In germline, CDR1 is SNHLY, CDR2 FYNNEI. The CDR3, as DNA: TGTGCCAGCAATTTACAGGTATATCAGCCCCAGCATTTT. As protein: CASNLQVYQPQHF.

The V and J genes are TRBV19 and TRBJ2-5; tentatively, D is TRBD1 (5 bases). This CDR3 comprises 14 residues. Looked up from germline, CDR1 is LNHDA and CDR2 is SQIVND (reference sequence). Trimming removed 5 bases at V and 2 bases at J, with 12 bases between. CDR3 amino acids: CASSLQGKQETQYF. The CDR3 coding sequence is TGTGCCAGTAGTCTTCAGGGAAAACAAGAGACCCAGTACTTC.

This chain links TRBV21-1 with TRBJ2-5; no DNA check was done on the table's D call, TRBD1. TRBV21-1 is listed as a pseudogene. CDR3 length equals 15 residues. The CDR3 DNA sequence: TGTGCCAGCAGCAGAGGAGACAGGGGCCAAGAGACCCAGTACTTC. It is translated as CASSRGDRGQETQYF.

The V gene is TRBV11-2, the J gene TRBJ1-1; TRBD1 agrees at 9 bases. This CDR3 has 14 residues. Germline V lookup: CDR1 SGHAT, CDR2 FQNNGV. V was pared by 5 bases and J by 4 bases, with 5 bases of the junction left unmatched. The DNA for the CDR3 is TGTGCCAGCAGCCAACCGGGACAGGGCACTGAAGCTTTCTTT. It is translated as CASSQPGQGTEAFF.

This rearrangement joins TRBV5-6 to TRBJ2-5; 9 positions agree with TRBD1. V was pared by 0 bases and J by 5 bases, with 8 bases of the junction left unmatched. This CDR3 has 16 residues. Germline CDR1 is SGHDT and CDR2 is YYEEEE. Here the CDR3 DNA reads TGTGCCAGCAGCTTGGAGATTACAGGGGGCTGGGAGACCCAGTACTTC. Translation: CASSLEITGGWETQYF.

The chain uses TRBV5-1 and TRBJ1-3, with D hard to call. V was pared by 5 bases and J by 0 bases, with 15 bases between. Germline values: CDR1 SGHRS, CDR2 YFSETQ. The CDR3 runs to 16 residues. The DNA for the CDR3 is TGCGCCAGCAGGGCGGCAGCCAGCAGCTCTGGAAACACCATATATTTT. This sequence encodes CASRAAASSSGNTIYF.

The rearrangement uses TRBV28 and TRBJ2-2; TRBD1 matches at 9 bases. V lost 2 bases and J lost 6; bases outside the gene matches: 10. The CDR3 covers 17 residues. CDR1 is MDHEN, CDR2 SYDVKM, per germline. The CDR3 DNA follows: TGTGCCAGCAGTTTAGCCGGGACAGGGTTTTCATCCGGGGAGCTGTTTTTT. This sequence encodes CASSLAGTGFSSGELFF.

The chain uses TRBV4-1 and TRBJ1-4, with 7 nucleotides matching TRBD1. In germline, CDR1 is MGHRA, CDR2 YSYEKL. Trimming removed 1 base from V and 7 bases from J; junction bases left unmatched: 6. There are 15 residues in the CDR3. CDR3 residues: CASSQAGGLVEKLFF. DNA for the CDR3: TGCGCCAGCAGCCAAGCAGGGGGATTGGTTGAAAAACTGTTTTTT.

This chain joins TRBV7-9 and TRBJ1-2; TRBD1 aligns across 7 bases. Germline CDR1 SEHNR, CDR2 FQNEAQ (reference sequence). The CDR3 runs 18 residues. The J segment lost 2 bases and the V segment lost 0 bases, leaving 12 bases of the junction unmatched. CDR3 in amino acids: CASSLAMSGQGGNYGYTF. CDR3 nucleotides: TGTGCCAGCAGCTTAGCTATGTCGGGGCAGGGGGGCAACTATGGCTACACCTTC.

This clone was seen a handful of times. The CDR3 protein is CASSPVGVAGNTIYF. The DNA for the CDR3 is TGTGCCAGCAGCCCCGTCGGGGTAGCTGGAAACACCATATATTTT. J is TRBJ1-3 and V is TRBV6-6; no clear D. The CDR3 runs 15 residues. From germline, CDR1 is MNHNY and CDR2 SVGAGI (reference sequence). Trimming removed 6 bases at V and 2 bases at J, with 14 bases between.

This chain links TRBV4-1 with TRBJ1-2; TRBD1 agrees at 7 bases. CDR1 and CDR2 (germline): MGHRA, YSYEKL. J lost 4 bases, V lost 3 bases, and 14 bases had no gene match. CDR3 length: 17 amino acids. The DNA of the CDR3 is TGCGCCAGCAGCCAGGATTTGCCAGGGGGAGTGTTCTATGGCTACACCTTC. This gives the protein CASSQDLPGGVFYGYTF.

This chain joins TRBV5-3 and TRBJ2-3; D ambiguous. TRBV5-3 is recorded as an ORF, its role being uncertain. This CDR3 spans 20 amino acids. Trimming took off 0 bases at V and 0 bases at J, with 23 bases between the two ends. The CDR3 reads CARSLGVRLPPSSSTDTQYF. The DNA of the CDR3 is TGTGCCAGAAGCTTGGGAGTACGCCTCCCACCGAGCTCCAGCACAGATACGCAGTATTTT.

The CDR3, as DNA: TGTGCCAGCAGTGCACAGGGGGCGGATTTGGCGTATGGCTACACCTTC. This encodes CASSAQGADLAYGYTF. The chain has TRBV28 and TRBJ1-2, with 9 bases aligning to TRBD1. This CDR3 region has 16 residues. V lost 5 bases, J lost 5 bases, and 12 bases stayed unmatched. CDR1 MDHEN and CDR2 SYDVKM come from the germline V gene.

The chain employs TRBV5-4 and TRBJ2-7; D is undetermined. CDR3 size: 14 residues. Trimming left V 1 base short and J 1 base short, with 9 bases between. Germline loops: CDR1 SGHNT, CDR2 YYREEE (reference sequence). The chain's CDR3 is CASSLHGASYEQYF. The DNA for the CDR3 is TGTGCCAGCAGCTTGCATGGTGCGTCCTACGAGCAGTACTTC. Full variable domain (rest looked up from reference TRBV5-4 and TRBJ2-7): ETGVTQSPTHLIKTRGQQVTLRCSSQSGHNTVSWYQQALGQGPQFIFQYYREEENGRGNFPPRFSGLQFPNYSSELNVNALELDDSALYLCASSLHGASYEQYFGPGTRLTVT.

The chain joins TRBV7-8 to TRBJ1-4; TRBD1 matches at 8 bases. There are 15 residues in the CDR3. CDR1 is SGHVS and CDR2 is FQNEAQ in the germline V gene. V trimming: 2 bases; J trimming: 8 bases; junction bases outside the gene matches: 7. The CDR3 region has the DNA TGTGCCAGCAGCTTAACCGACAGGGGTGGAGAAAAACTGTTTTTT. It codes for CASSLTDRGGEKLFF. Using reference TRBV7-8 and TRBJ1-4 for the parts outside the CDR3, the full variable domain is GAGVSQSPRYKVAKRGQDVALRCDPISGHVSLFWYQQALGQGPEFLTYFQNEAQLDKSGLPSDRFFAERPEGSVSTLKIQRTQQEDSAVYLCASSLTDRGGEKLFFGSGTQLSVL.

The rearrangement links TRBV20-1 to TRBJ1-2, with D tentatively TRBD1 (6 bases). Trimming took off 6 bases at V and 8 bases at J, with 13 bases between the two ends. Germline V gene sequence: CDR1 DFQATT, CDR2 SNEGSKA (reference sequence). The CDR3 runs to 11 residues. CDR3 DNA sequence: TGCAGTGCCACTTCAGGGGAGGGCTACACCTTC. Its translation is CSATSGEGYTF.